One sample yielded the 22 T cell receptor beta chains listed below, sequenced in a study of prognosis after radiotherapy for stage I lung cancer. Genomic DNA yielded TCR beta CDR3, amplified by two-round multiplex PCR. Amplification in first-round PCR relied on primers specific to each TRBV and TRBJ gene. TCRdb redid the calling of the multiplex PCR reads with MiXCR, one entry per CDR3 protein. The sample yields tens of thousands of distinct CDR3 sequences, roughly two fifths seen once. The source material was PBMCs, sampled before or after stereotactic body radiation therapy (not recorded which). The receptors were sampled from a donor aged 50 or older with non-small cell lung cancer.

This clonotype was counted at least ten times. CDR3 protein: CASSRGRTGTSPLHF. For the CDR3, the DNA is TGTGCCAGCAGCCGGGGGCGGACAGGGACTTCACCCCTCCACTTT. The chain links TRBV5-8 to TRBJ1-6, with 8 bases aligning to TRBD1. The CDR3 spans 15 residues. Per germline, CDR1 SGHTS and CDR2 YDEGEE. The V segment lost 4 bases and the J segment 9 bases; nucleotides outside the gene matches: 9.

This clonotype was seen many times. The chain couples TRBV3-1 to TRBJ2-7; weak D call: TRBD2 (5 bases). This CDR3 region has 14 residues. Trimming took off 10 bases at V and 1 base at J, with 17 bases between the two ends. Germline lookup yields CDR1 LGHDT and CDR2 YNNKEL (reference sequence). CDR3 amino acids: CATQPTRASYEQYF. The CDR3, as DNA: TGTGCCACCCAGCCCACTAGGGCTTCCTACGAGCAGTACTTC.

This clonotype was observed at least ten times. The chain is built from TRBV20-1 and TRBJ1-6; 7 bases match TRBD1. The CDR3 contains 16 residues. Germline CDR1 reads DFQATT; CDR2 reads SNEGSKA (reference sequence). V lost 6 bases to trimming and J lost 0 bases; unmatched junction nucleotides: 8. CDR3 sequence (DNA): TGCAGTGCCAGGGACAGTTCGAGCTCCTATAATTCACCCCTCCACTTT. It yields the protein CSARDSSSSYNSPLHF.

The gene calls are TRBV20-1 and TRBJ2-3; D remains ambiguous. The CDR3 length is 14 residues. The ends were cut back, 5 bases at V and 2 bases at J, with 14 bases in the middle. Germline V gene data show CDR1 as DFQATT and CDR2 as SNEGSKA (reference sequence). This CDR3 reads CSAPEVAITDTQYF. In DNA, the CDR3 is TGCAGTGCTCCCGAAGTGGCCATCACAGATACGCAGTATTTT.

In the case of this clonotype: A far larger clone is only one base removed, so a read error is likely. The rearrangement uses TRBV6-1 and TRBJ2-5; D unclear. Trimming shortened V by 6 bases and J by 3 bases, and 8 bases separated the two germline ends. Germline V lookup: CDR1 MNHNS, CDR2 SASEGT. There are 12 residues in the CDR3. The CDR3 DNA is TGTGCCAGCAGACAGACGGAAGAGACCCAGTACTTC. Protein product: CASRQTEETQYF.

This clonotype was seen ten or more times. The chain has TRBV19 and TRBJ2-7, with D possibly matching TRBD1 (6 bases). Germline V gene lookup returns CDR1 LNHDA and CDR2 SQIVND (reference sequence). V lost 5 bases, J lost 2 bases, and 13 bases lay in between. The CDR3 extends over 14 amino acids. The CDR3 spells CASSPWDTPYEQYF. CDR3 sequence (DNA): TGTGCCAGTAGTCCATGGGACACTCCCTACGAGCAGTACTTC.

This clonotype was recorded at least ten times. The chain links TRBV2 to TRBJ1-2; unclear D gene. V was shortened by 2 bases and J by 3 bases, with 7 bases between the two germline ends. The CDR3 length is 13 residues. CDR1 and CDR2 (germline): SNHLY, FYNNEI. CDR3 nucleotides: TGTGCCAGCAGTGAACGGCCGTACTATGGCTACACCTTC. Translation: CASSERPYYGYTF. Supplemented by reference TRBV2 and TRBJ1-2, the full variable domain reads EPEVTQTPSHQVTQMGQEVILRCVPISNHLYFYWYRQILGQKVEFLVSFYNNEISEKSEIFDDQFSVERPDGSNFTLKIRSTKLEDSAMYFCASSERPYYGYTFGSGTRLTVV.

The CDR3 coding sequence is TGTGCCAGCAGCACCCAGGGGAACACTGAAGCTTTCTTT. Translating it yields CASSTQGNTEAFF. The genes are TRBV7-3 and TRBJ1-1; a possible D gene is TRBD1 (5 bases). The CDR3 length is 13 residues. Germline V gives CDR1 SGHTA, CDR2 FQGTGA. V lost 5 bases to trimming and J lost 1 base, with 8 bases between them. Filled out from reference TRBV7-3 and TRBJ1-1, the complete variable domain reads GAGVSQTPSNKVTEKGKYVELRCDPISGHTALYWYRQSLGQGPEFLIYFQGTGAADDSGLPNDRFFAVRPEGSVSTLKIQRTERGDSAVYLCASSTQGNTEAFFGQGTRLTVV.

Worth noting for this clonotype: A far more abundant clone sits one base away, making this likely a read error. The chain links TRBV6-4 to TRBJ1-5; tentatively, D is TRBD1 (5 bases). This CDR3 region has 15 residues. Germline CDR1 MRHNA, CDR2 SNTAGT. CDR3 nucleotides: TGTGCCAGCGGTGAGACAGAGTATAGCAATCAGCACCAGCATTTT. Protein product: CASGETEYSNQHQHF.

This clonotype was observed at least ten times. For the CDR3, the DNA is TGTGCCAGCAGCAGGGGGCAGGGCAATGAGCAGTTCTTC. Protein product: CASSRGQGNEQFF. The genes are TRBV9 and TRBJ2-1, with 7 bases lining up with TRBD1. The V and J ends lost 4 bases and 6 bases, in that order; junction bases with no gene match: 4. Germline lookup yields CDR1 SGDLS and CDR2 YYNGEE. The CDR3 spans 13 residues.

This clonotype was counted many times. V is TRBV9 and J is TRBJ2-6; D perhaps matches TRBD1 (6 bases). This CDR3 region has 14 residues. Germline V gene sequence: CDR1 SGDLS, CDR2 YYNGEE. Trimming took 3 bases from V and 2 from J, leaving 6 bases between them. The CDR3 DNA reads as TGTGCCAGCAGCGCAGGGGCTGGGGCCAACGTCCTGACTTTC. Translating gives CASSAGAGANVLTF.

This clonotype is labeled as medium-sized. The gene calls are TRBV12-3 or TRBV12-4 and TRBJ1-2; TRBD1 matches 10 bases. Losses at the gene ends were 5 bases for V and 5 bases for J; bases not matched to a gene: 8. The CDR3 spans 15 residues. In DNA, the CDR3 is TGTGCCAGCAGTGAGGGACCGGGACAGGGGTATGGCTACACCTTC. It codes for CASSEGPGQGYGYTF.

CDR3 loop: CASSLDGQSSGANVLTF. CDR3 DNA sequence: TGTGCCAGCAGCTTAGATGGTCAGAGCTCTGGGGCCAACGTCCTGACTTTC. The V call is TRBV11-1, the J call TRBJ2-6; D gene ambiguous. V lost 1 base and J 0 bases, leaving 10 bases between the germline ends. Germline V gives CDR1 SGHAT, CDR2 FQDESV (reference sequence). This CDR3 contains 17 residues.

This clonotype was found many times. The chain uses TRBV20-1 and TRBJ1-6; D uncertain. V lost 6 bases, J lost 2 bases, and 17 bases lay in between. The CDR3 length is 16 residues. The germline gives CDR1 DFQATT, CDR2 SNEGSKA (reference sequence). CDR3 sequence (DNA): TGCAGTGCGCCCAGTTTATTGGACCCCTATAATTCACCCCTCCACTTT. Residues: CSAPSLLDPYNSPLHF.

This clonotype was found many times. The V and J genes are TRBV27 and TRBJ2-4, with no clear D. The CDR3 covers 13 residues. V was pared by 1 base and J by 6 bases, with 7 bases between. Germline V lookup: CDR1 MNHEY, CDR2 SMNVEV (reference sequence). Written as DNA, the CDR3 is TGTGCCAGCAGTTTATGGGCCGGAAACATTCAGTACTTC. This encodes CASSLWAGNIQYF.

V and J are TRBV6-1 and TRBJ2-2; 8 positions match TRBD1. Germline V gene data show CDR1 as MNHNS and CDR2 as SASEGT. The CDR3 consists of 14 residues. The V and J ends lost 6 bases and 4 bases, in that order; junction bases with no gene match: 4. CDR3: CASRGTGSTGELFF. For the CDR3, the DNA is TGTGCCAGCAGGGGGACAGGTAGCACCGGGGAGCTGTTTTTT.

This clonotype has just one count. The chain carries TRBV7-9 and TRBJ1-1, with 8 bases identical to TRBD1. V was clipped by 6 bases and J by 4 bases; unmatched bases: 10. In germline, CDR1 is SEHNR, CDR2 FQNEAQ (reference sequence). The CDR3 is 15 residues long. This CDR3 is CASSLSGGGSTEAFF. The CDR3 DNA follows: TGTGCCAGCAGTTTGTCAGGGGGCGGGAGCACTGAAGCTTTCTTT.

As regards this clonotype: A far larger clone is one base from this, pointing to a likely read error. The genes are TRBV11-2 and TRBJ2-5, with D perhaps TRBD2 (5 bases). The DNA matches TRBJ2-1 better at its end, which makes the J call doubtful. The V gene's germline CDR1 is SGHAT and CDR2 FQNNGV. This CDR3 has 15 residues. The CDR3 here is CANSLFNGIHNEQFF. Here the CDR3 DNA reads TGTGCCAACAGCTTATTCAACGGGATTCACAATGAGCAGTTCTTC.

In this sample, this clonotype turned up many times. This chain joins TRBV11-3 and TRBJ2-2; no firm D call. Germline V CDR1 and CDR2: SGHNT, YENEEA. This CDR3 is built from 13 residues. Trimming left V 5 bases short and J 5 bases short, with 9 bases between. The CDR3 reads CASSPQDTGELFF. Written as DNA, the CDR3 is TGTGCCAGCAGCCCTCAGGATACCGGGGAGCTGTTTTTT.

In its sample, this clonotype was seen many times. The chain joins TRBV7-6 to TRBJ2-7; TRBD2 is a possible D gene (5 bases). The CDR3 has 15 amino acids. V was shortened by 5 bases and J by 5 bases, with 19 bases between the two germline ends. The germline CDR1 and CDR2 sequences are SGHVS and FNYEAQ. CDR3: CASSLVGGIGNEQYF. CDR3 nucleotide sequence: TGTGCCAGCAGCCTAGTCGGCGGTATCGGGAACGAGCAGTACTTC.

This clonotype came up a few times. This may be a read error: a much more frequent sequence differs by one nucleotide. The CDR3 end shows no conserved phenylalanine or tryptophan, and so a read error is likely. V usage is TRBV6-2 or TRBV6-3 and J usage is TRBJ1-5; D gene uncertain. The germline V gene encodes CDR1 MNHEY and CDR2 SVGEGT. V gave up 5 bases and J gave up 7 bases, with 12 bases separating them. This CDR3 spans 13 amino acids. The chain's CDR3 is CASSVIDRQPQHS. The CDR3 nucleotides read TGTGCCAGCAGTGTTATTGATAGACAGCCCCAGCATTCT.

The chain joins TRBV6-4 to TRBJ2-1; 7 nucleotides line up with TRBD2. There are 13 residues in the CDR3. With 6 bases clipped from V and 13 bases from J, the junction kept 12 bases outside the gene matches. Germline CDR1 MRHNA, CDR2 SNTAGT. The DNA of the CDR3 is TGTGCCAGCAGCCTAGCGGTAGTAGGGGATCAGTTCTTC. Translation gives CASSLAVVGDQFF.